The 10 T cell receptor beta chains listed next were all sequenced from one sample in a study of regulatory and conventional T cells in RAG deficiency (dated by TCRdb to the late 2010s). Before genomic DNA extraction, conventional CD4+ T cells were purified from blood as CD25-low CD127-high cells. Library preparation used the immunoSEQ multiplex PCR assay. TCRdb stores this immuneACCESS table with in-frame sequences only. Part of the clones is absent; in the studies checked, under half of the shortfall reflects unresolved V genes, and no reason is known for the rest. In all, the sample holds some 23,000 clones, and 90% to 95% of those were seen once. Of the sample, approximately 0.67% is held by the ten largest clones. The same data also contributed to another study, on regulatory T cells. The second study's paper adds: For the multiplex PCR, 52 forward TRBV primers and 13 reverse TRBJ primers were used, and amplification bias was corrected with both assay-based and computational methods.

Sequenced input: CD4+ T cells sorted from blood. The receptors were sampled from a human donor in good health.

The CDR3 DNA is TGTGCCAGCAGCTTGACGGGGAACAGGCCCCAGCATTTT. This sequence encodes CASSLTGNRPQHF. The chain has TRBV5-6 and TRBJ1-5, with D unclear. V was trimmed by 1 base and J by 9 bases, leaving 11 bases between them. Per the germline V gene, CDR1 is SGHDT and CDR2 is YYEEEE. This CDR3 comprises 13 residues.

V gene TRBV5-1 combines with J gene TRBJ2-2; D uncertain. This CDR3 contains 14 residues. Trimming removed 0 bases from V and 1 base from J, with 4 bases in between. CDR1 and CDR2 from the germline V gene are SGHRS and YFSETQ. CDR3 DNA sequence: TGCGCCAGCAGCTTGGTCGGGAACACCGGGGAGCTGTTTTTT. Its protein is CASSLVGNTGELFF.

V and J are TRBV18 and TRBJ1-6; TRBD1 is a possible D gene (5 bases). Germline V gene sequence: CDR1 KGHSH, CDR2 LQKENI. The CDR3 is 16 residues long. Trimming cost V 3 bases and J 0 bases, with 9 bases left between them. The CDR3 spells CASSPWTSSYNSPLHF. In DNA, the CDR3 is TGTGCCAGCTCACCCTGGACAAGCTCCTATAATTCACCCCTCCACTTT.

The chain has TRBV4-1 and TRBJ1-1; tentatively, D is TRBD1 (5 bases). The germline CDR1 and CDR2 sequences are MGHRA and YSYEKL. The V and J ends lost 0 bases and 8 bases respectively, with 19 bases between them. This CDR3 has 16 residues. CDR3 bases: TGCGCCAGCAGCCAAGAAGTGATAGCGCAGGGAATCGAAGCTTTCTTT. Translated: CASSQEVIAQGIEAFF.

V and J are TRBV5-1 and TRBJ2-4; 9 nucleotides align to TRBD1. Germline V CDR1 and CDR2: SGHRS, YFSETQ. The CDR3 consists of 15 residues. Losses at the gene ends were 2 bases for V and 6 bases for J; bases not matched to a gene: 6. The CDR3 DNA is TGCGCCAGCAGCTTATTCCCGGGACAGGGAAACATTCAGTACTTC. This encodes CASSLFPGQGNIQYF.

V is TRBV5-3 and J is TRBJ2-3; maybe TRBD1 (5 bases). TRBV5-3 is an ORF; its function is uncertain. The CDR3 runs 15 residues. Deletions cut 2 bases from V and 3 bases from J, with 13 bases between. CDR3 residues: CARSFRRARTDTQYF. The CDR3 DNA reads TGTGCCAGAAGCTTCCGCAGGGCTAGGACAGATACGCAGTATTTT.

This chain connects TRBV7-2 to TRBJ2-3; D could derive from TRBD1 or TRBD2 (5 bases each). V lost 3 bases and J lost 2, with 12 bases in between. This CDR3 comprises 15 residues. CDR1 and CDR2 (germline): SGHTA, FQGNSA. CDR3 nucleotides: TGTGCCAGCAGCTTCGGGACGGACTTCACAGATACGCAGTATTTT. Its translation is CASSFGTDFTDTQYF.

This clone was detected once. The CDR3 is CASSQGLMASGRPMVETQYF. The CDR3 nucleotides are TGTGCCAGCAGCCAAGGTCTGATGGCTAGCGGGAGGCCGATGGTAGAGACCCAGTACTTC. The rearrangement links TRBV4-2 to TRBJ2-5; 11 bases agree with TRBD2. The germline V gene encodes CDR1 LGHNA and CDR2 YNFKEQ. The CDR3 extends over 20 amino acids. Trimming took 1 base from V and 4 from J; bases not matched to a gene: 17.

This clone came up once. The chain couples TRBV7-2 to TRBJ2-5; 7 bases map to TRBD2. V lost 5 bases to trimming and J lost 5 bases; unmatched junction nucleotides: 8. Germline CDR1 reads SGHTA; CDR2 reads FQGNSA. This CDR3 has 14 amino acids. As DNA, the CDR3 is TGTGCCAGCAGCCCACGGACCGGGGGGGAGACCCAGTACTTC. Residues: CASSPRTGGETQYF.

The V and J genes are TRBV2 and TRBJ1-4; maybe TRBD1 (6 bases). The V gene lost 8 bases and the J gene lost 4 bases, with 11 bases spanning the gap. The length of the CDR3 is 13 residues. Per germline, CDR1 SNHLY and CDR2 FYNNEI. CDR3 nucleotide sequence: TGTGCCAGCCGGGACACGAGTAATGAAAAACTGTTTTTT. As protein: CASRDTSNEKLFF.